The 21 T cell receptor beta chains reported below all come from one sample, sequenced in a study of post-analysis software for immune sequencing data. No antigen has been assigned to these receptors. Overall study findings and caveats: Patients showed TRBV5-6, TRBV5-1 and TRBV20-1 among a handful of TRBV segments more frequent than in controls.

Unique molecular identifiers had been added to the TCR beta cDNA libraries. MiXCR was run by TCRdb on the PCR reads, yielding one entry per CDR3 protein. In the table there are 700,000 to 900,000 distinct CDR3 sequences, 46% of which are singletons. The sequenced sample was blood. The receptors stem from a girl aged 10 to 17 with multiple sclerosis.

This clonotype was recorded a few times. The V call is TRBV18, the J call TRBJ2-3, with TRBD2 matching over 8 bases. V lost 6 bases, J lost 2 bases, and 16 bases stayed unmatched. Germline CDR1 reads KGHSH; CDR2 reads LQKENI. This CDR3 is 18 amino acids long. For the CDR3, the DNA is TGTGCCAGCTCGATCATAACCGGGCGGGAGGCCCTCACAGATACGCAGTATTTT. Amino acid sequence: CASSIITGREALTDTQYF.

To note about this clonotype: A read error is likely, as this CDR3 ends without the conserved phenylalanine or tryptophan. This sequence joins TRBV7-8 and TRBJ2-3, with TRBD1 matching over 8 bases. The CDR3 has 14 residues. CDR1 is SGHVS and CDR2 is FQNEAQ in the germline V gene. The J segment lost 6 bases and the V segment lost 5 bases, leaving 7 bases of the junction unmatched. This CDR3 reads CASSLGQGWDTQYY. CDR3 coding DNA: TGTGCCAGCAGCCTCGGACAGGGTTGGGATACGCAGTATTAT.

The genes are TRBV28 and TRBJ2-7, with D tentatively TRBD2 (5 bases). Germline CDR1 is MDHEN and CDR2 is SYDVKM. The CDR3 is made up of 15 amino acids. The V end was cut by 3 bases, the J end by 1 base, with 13 bases between. The CDR3, as DNA: TGTGCCAGCAGTTTGTTGGAGGATACTTCCTACGAGCAGTACTTC. The encoded protein is CASSLLEDTSYEQYF.

J is TRBJ2-5 and V is TRBV7-2, with D possibly being TRBD1 (6 bases). V lost 5 bases, J lost 5 bases, and 18 bases lay in between. This CDR3 spans 15 amino acids. Germline CDR1 SGHTA, CDR2 FQGNSA. The CDR3 bases are TGTGCCAGCAGCCCAACCTACAGGGAATCGGAGACCCAGTACTTC. It is translated as CASSPTYRESETQYF.

There are a few counts of this clonotype. The genes are TRBV6-6 and TRBJ1-6; tentative D call: TRBD1 (6 bases). Deletions cut 5 bases from V and 10 bases from J, with 15 bases between. CDR1 MNHNY and CDR2 SVGAGI come from the germline V gene (reference sequence). The CDR3 sequence is 14 residues long. The chain's CDR3 is CASSPGVIGSPLHF. The CDR3 region has the DNA TGTGCCAGCAGTCCAGGGGTGATAGGATCACCCCTCCACTTT.

This clonotype was counted once. This rearrangement joins TRBV4-1 to TRBJ2-3; TRBD2 is a possible D gene (6 bases). Germline CDR1 is MGHRA and CDR2 is YSYEKL. This CDR3 region has 18 residues. The V gene lost 0 bases and the J gene lost 6 bases, with 22 bases spanning the gap. The CDR3 nucleotides are TGCGCCAGCAGCCAAGATCCGGCGGGATCTGGGGTCGGCGATACGCAGTATTTT. Translating it yields CASSQDPAGSGVGDTQYF.

The genes are TRBV7-2 and TRBJ1-2; no clear D. In germline, CDR1 is SGHTA, CDR2 FQGNSA. Trimming removed 4 bases from V and 0 bases from J, with 9 bases in between. This CDR3 is built from 14 residues. The CDR3 bases are TGTGCCAGCAGCTCCCAGACGGCTAACTATGGCTACACCTTC. It codes for CASSSQTANYGYTF.

V and J are TRBV6-1 and TRBJ2-3; weak D call: TRBD2 (5 bases). CDR1 is MNHNS, CDR2 SASEGT, per germline. CDR3 length equals 15 residues. V lost 5 bases and J 0 bases, leaving 12 bases between the germline ends. This chain's CDR3 is CASSIKRSSTDTQYF. The CDR3 DNA reads as TGTGCCAGCAGTATTAAGCGGAGCAGCACAGATACGCAGTATTTT.

The chain is built from TRBV20-1 and TRBJ1-1, with D perhaps matching TRBD1 (6 bases). Trimming stripped 0 bases from V and 5 bases from J, with 13 bases between. Germline loops: CDR1 DFQATT, CDR2 SNEGSKA (reference sequence). The CDR3 is made up of 14 amino acids. The CDR3 DNA reads TGCAGTGCTAGAGAGGGGGGCCGAGAGACTGAAGCTTTCTTT. This encodes CSAREGGRETEAFF.

This clonotype occurred a few times. The chain's CDR3 is CASSVVTNTEAFF. CDR3 nucleotides: TGTGCCAGCAGCGTAGTGACGAACACTGAAGCTTTCTTT. The V gene is TRBV9, the J gene TRBJ1-1; D not certain. The germline V gene has CDR1 SGDLS and CDR2 YYNGEE. CDR3 length equals 13 residues. V was cut by 0 bases and J by 1 base, with 4 bases left in between.

The chain uses TRBV7-9 and TRBJ1-2; TRBD1 might be the D (5 bases). CDR1 is SEHNR and CDR2 is FQNEAQ in the germline V gene (reference sequence). The V end lost 4 bases, the J end lost 7 bases, and 16 bases lay between the germline ends. The CDR3 length is 14 residues. Here the CDR3 reads CASSWRGDQVGYTF. The CDR3 DNA reads TGTGCCAGCAGCTGGAGAGGGGATCAGGTTGGCTACACCTTC. Filled out from reference TRBV7-9 and TRBJ1-2, the complete variable domain reads DTGVSQNPRHKITKRGQNVTFRCDPISEHNRLYWYRQTLGQGPEFLTYFQNEAQLEKSRLLSDRFSAERPKGSFSTLEIQRTEQGDSAMYLCASSWRGDQVGYTFGSGTRLTVV.

The chain is built from TRBV6-2 or TRBV6-3 and TRBJ2-4, with a weak D call TRBD2 (6 bases). The DNA end is more similar to TRBJ2-7, so the J call may be wrong. The germline V gene encodes CDR1 MNHEY and CDR2 SVGEGT. The CDR3 totals 16 residues. CDR3 protein: CASSPEVRRVTYEQYF. Written as DNA, the CDR3 is TGTGCCAGCAGCCCCGAGGTGCGGAGGGTGACCTACGAGCAGTACTTC.

This clonotype was picked up many times. The chain joins TRBV12-3 or TRBV12-4 to TRBJ2-5; D might be TRBD2 (5 bases). The CDR3 consists of 13 residues. V lost 2 bases and J 6 bases, leaving 10 bases between the germline ends. The CDR3 loop reads CASSLYRGQTQYF. The CDR3, as DNA: TGTGCCAGCAGTTTATATCGAGGGCAGACCCAGTACTTC.

This clonotype was seen a handful of times. V is TRBV20-1 and J is TRBJ2-7, with 8 positions matching TRBD2. V lost 0 bases and J lost 3; bases outside the gene matches: 10. There are 16 residues in the CDR3. CDR1 is DFQATT, CDR2 SNEGSKA, per germline (reference sequence). CDR3 in amino acids: CSARDVKRETDYEQYF. In DNA, the CDR3 is TGCAGTGCTAGAGATGTTAAGCGGGAGACGGACTACGAGCAGTACTTC.

V gene TRBV20-1 combines with J gene TRBJ2-1; no clear D. Germline V lookup: CDR1 DFQATT, CDR2 SNEGSKA (reference sequence). The ends were cut back, 7 bases at V and 6 bases at J, with 19 bases in the middle. The CDR3 has 14 amino acids. The CDR3 bases are TGCAGTGGAGGCTGGGAAGGTACCGGCAATGAGCAGTTCTTC. Translation gives CSGGWEGTGNEQFF.

The chain carries TRBV7-4 and TRBJ2-7, with D maybe TRBD2 (5 bases). The CDR3 runs to 18 residues. The germline V gene encodes CDR1 SGHVT and CDR2 SQSDAQ. Trimming stripped 1 base from V and 2 bases from J, with 21 bases between. This chain's CDR3 is CASSLDSLGAGKTYEQYF. In DNA, the CDR3 is TGTGCCAGCAGCTTAGATTCGCTAGGTGCGGGTAAAACCTACGAGCAGTACTTC.

The rearrangement joins TRBV6-1 to TRBJ2-7; 10 bases match TRBD2. Germline CDR1 MNHNS, CDR2 SASEGT. V was pared by 6 bases and J by 0 bases, with 20 bases of the junction left unmatched. This CDR3 is built from 20 residues. The CDR3 DNA is TGTGCCAGCAGGGAGCTCGGACTAGCGGCTATACCCTACAACTCCTACGAGCAGTACTTC. Translating it yields CASRELGLAAIPYNSYEQYF.

This clonotype was seen a handful of times. The chain is built from TRBV12-3 or TRBV12-4 and TRBJ2-7, with D unresolved. Trimming stripped 6 bases from V and 1 base from J, with 10 bases between. The CDR3 length is 13 residues. The CDR3 reads CASSLFGSYEQYF. The DNA of the CDR3 is TGTGCCAGCAGCTTGTTTGGATCCTACGAGCAGTACTTC.

The chain has TRBV7-8 and TRBJ2-7, with 7 bases fitting TRBD2. V gave up 7 bases and J gave up 7 bases; unmatched junction bases: 19. Germline V CDR1 and CDR2: SGHVS, FQNEAQ. This CDR3 contains 16 residues. For the CDR3, the DNA is TGTGCCAGCACCTTCCTAACTAGCGACCCCTACAATGAGCAGTACTTC. Its protein product is CASTFLTSDPYNEQYF.

The chain is built from TRBV3-1 and TRBJ2-1; 8 bases line up with TRBD2. From germline, CDR1 is LGHDT and CDR2 YNNKEL (reference sequence). The CDR3 covers 17 residues. V lost 4 bases, J lost 3 bases, and 11 bases stayed unmatched. The CDR3 region is CASSLRHGTRDYNEQFF. CDR3 DNA sequence: TGTGCCAGCAGCCTACGGCATGGGACTAGGGACTACAATGAGCAGTTCTTC.

This clonotype came up a few times. The chain recombines TRBV11-2 with TRBJ1-2, with D maybe TRBD1 (6 bases). V lost 5 bases and J lost 2, with 9 bases in between. CDR1 is SGHAT, CDR2 FQNNGV, per germline. There are 13 residues in the CDR3. The CDR3 here is CASSVDRNYGYTF. The CDR3 nucleotides read TGTGCCAGCAGCGTCGACAGGAACTATGGCTACACCTTC.